This T cell receptor (beta chain) was retrieved from a study of blood T cell repertoires in COVID-19. At the level of the study: The samples span acute and convalescent COVID-19 from the United States, Italy and Spain. Nucleic acid was either cDNA or gDNA, and it came from T cells, B-cell-depleted T cells, or PBMCs.

As originally analysed: The assay estimated nucleated cells by amplifying reference gene primers. Only in-frame clones appear in the TCRdb table, and some are missing; sequencing was by immunoSEQ multiplex PCR. That table is the source of V, J and clone size, and D and trimming were worked out from the DNA. This table has 80,000 to 90,000 clones, approximately 78% appearing once. Germline V gene data show CDR1 as SGHRS and CDR2 as YFSETQ. Trimming removed 4 bases from V and 0 bases from J, with 19 bases in between. The CDR3 has 17 residues. Sequences were obtained from peripheral blood. J is TRBJ1-2 and V is TRBV5-1, with a possible D match to TRBD1 (5 bases). This TCR derives from a woman of 80 years or more with acute or convalescent COVID-19. CDR3 in amino acids: CASSPNSGLTANYGYTF. As DNA, the CDR3 is TGCGCCAGCAGCCCAAACTCGGGACTCACAGCTAACTATGGCTACACCTTC.